This TCR beta chain comes out of a study of cytomegalovirus exposure and HLA in healthy donors. CDR1 and CDR2 from the germline V gene are SGDLS and YYNGEE. V lost 1 base and J lost 3; bases outside the gene matches: 7. The CDR3 runs to 16 residues. The primer mix had 60 Vbeta and 13 Jbeta primers. This table comes from immunoSEQ multiplex PCR, and its TCRdb copy is limited to in-frame clones, with some not included. The repertoire holds under 200,000 clones, with about 70% as singletons. This sequence was found in a woman in her thirties in good health and CMV-seronegative. The chain joins TRBV9 to TRBJ1-2, with 9 bases matching TRBD1. What was sequenced was PBMCs. The CDR3 coding sequence is TGTGCCAGCAGCGTAAGTAGGACAGGGGCGGACTATGGCTACACCTTC. Translation gives CASSVSRTGADYGYTF. The entire variable domain, with the rest obtained from reference TRBV9 and TRBJ1-2, is as follows: DSGVTQTPKHLITATGQRVTLRCSPRSGDLSVYWYQQSLDQGLQFLIQYYNGEERAKGNILERFSAQQFPDLHSELNLSSLELGDSALYFCASSVSRTGADYGYTFGSGTRLTVV.